This T cell receptor beta chain is drawn from a study of cytomegalovirus exposure and HLA in healthy donors. V gave up 7 bases and J gave up 0 bases; unmatched junction bases: 11. The CDR3 contains 17 residues. The germline V gene has CDR1 GTSNPN and CDR2 SVGIG (reference sequence). With respect to this clone: The same CDR3 can be traced to other DNA sequences in this sample.

The PCR ran on 60 Vbeta and 13 Jbeta primers. Assay used: immunoSEQ multiplex PCR; TCRdb lists only in-frame clones, some missing. The sample includes 150,000 to 200,000 clones. The TCR comes from a man younger than 45 in good health and CMV-seronegative. Sequencing was done on a sample of PBMCs. The V gene is TRBV30, the J gene TRBJ2-6, with 8 bases matching TRBD2. The CDR3 coding sequence is TGTGCCTCCCCCCCGGGAGGGGGACACTCTGGGGCCAACGTCCTGACTTTC. This sequence encodes CASPPGGGHSGANVLTF.